Listed below are T cell receptor beta chains from one sample, sequenced in a study of T cell responses to AZD1222 COVID-19 vaccine. TCRdb keeps only in-frame clones here, not all; method: immunoSEQ multiplex PCR. Among about 140,000 clones listed, more than 85% were seen once. Sequencing used peripheral blood, obtained on day 0 of AZD1222 vaccination. The receptors here all came from an adult in good health. The conserved cysteine and the conserved F or W are not part of the CDR3 here.

11,TRBJ1-2,TRBV10-1,ASSDSGFAGYT
14,TRBJ2-1,TRBV28,ASRTGGSRIHNEQF
18,TRBJ2-5,TRBV9,ASSSFTWGGVAGYQETQY
11,TRBJ2-2,TRBV7-7,ASSSGNTGELF
12,TRBJ2-2,TRBV18,ASSPDQNTGELF
11,TRBJ2-1,TRBV24-1,ATGRRAYNEQF
10,TRBJ1-5,TRBV10-3,ATSDSNQPQH
9,TRBJ2-7,TRBV30,ACRGQRRSY
10,TRBJ1-2,TRBV2,ASGGWGYGYT
12,TRBJ2-7,TRBV13,ASRQGTGAYEQY
15,TRBJ2-7,TRBV6-4,ASSEPDRAAPHYEQY
11,TRBJ2-1,TRBV19,ASSISGVWEQF